These 20 T cell receptor beta chains were sequenced from one sample in a study of blood T cell repertoires in COVID-19. Profiling relied on immunoSEQ multiplex PCR, and the TCRdb table lists in-frame clones only, not all of them. The sample consists of roughly 670,000 clones, over 80% of them appearing once. The sequenced material came from peripheral blood. The receptors were gathered from a woman between 18 and 29 years old with acute or convalescent COVID-19.

The chain uses TRBV6-5 and TRBJ1-2, with 7 positions matching TRBD1. The ends lost 10 bases at V and 4 bases at J; junction bases unmatched: 15. CDR1 and CDR2 (germline): MNHEY, SVGAGI. There are 15 residues in the CDR3. CDR3 loop: CAIISLPWTGYGYTF. The DNA of the CDR3 is TGTGCCATCATTTCACTCCCCTGGACAGGCTATGGCTACACCTTC.

Only a few counts were recorded for this clone. J is TRBJ2-7 and V is TRBV7-9, with a possible D match to TRBD1 (5 bases). V was cut by 5 bases and J by 6 bases, with 17 bases left in between. The CDR3 length is 14 residues. CDR1 is SEHNR, CDR2 FQNEAQ, per germline (reference sequence). Here the CDR3 reads CASSGKQGVSEQYF. CDR3 nucleotides: TGTGCCAGCAGCGGCAAACAAGGGGTGAGCGAGCAGTACTTC.

Comments on this clone: At one end the junction does not follow the germline gene, possibly because of a read error. CDR3 residues: CASRQGGRPYNEQFF. The CDR3 coding sequence is TGCGCCAGCAGACAAGGGGGGAGGCCCTACAATGAGCAGTTCTTC. This chain connects TRBV4-1 to TRBJ2-1, with D perhaps assigned TRBD1 or TRBD2 (6 bases each). The CDR3 is 15 residues long. From germline, CDR1 is MGHRA and CDR2 YSYEKL.

The chain recombines TRBV29-1 with TRBJ1-1, with no clear D. The CDR3 is 12 amino acids. V was shortened by 8 bases and J by 4 bases, with 14 bases between the two germline ends. Germline V CDR1 and CDR2: SQVTM, ANQGSEA. The CDR3 DNA reads as TGCAGCTTTGGTACACCTTTCACTGAAGCTTTCTTT. This sequence encodes CSFGTPFTEAFF.

This clone turned up a few times. V is TRBV6-2 or TRBV6-3 and J is TRBJ1-1; 7 bases are a match to TRBD1. The V gene end was trimmed by 5 bases and the J gene end by 10 bases; junction bases not matched to a gene: 16. In germline, CDR1 is MNHEY, CDR2 SVGEGT. The CDR3 covers 15 residues. The CDR3 DNA reads as TGTGCCAGCAGTAGCCCGACAGGGAATTCCCACCTAGCTTTCTTT. The encoded protein is CASSSPTGNSHLAFF.

The chain combines TRBV5-1 with TRBJ1-1; D uncertain. The germline V and J ends were trimmed by 0 bases and 4 bases, with 10 bases remaining between them. Germline V gene sequence: CDR1 SGHRS, CDR2 YFSETQ. The length of the CDR3 is 14 residues. The CDR3 region has the DNA TGCGCCAGCAGCTTGGCAAGCTTGAGCACTGAAGCTTTCTTT. Translated: CASSLASLSTEAFF.

The gene calls are TRBV29-1 and TRBJ1-1; D uncertain. Germline V gives CDR1 SQVTM, CDR2 ANQGSEA. The CDR3 consists of 12 residues. Trimming shortened V by 6 bases and J by 1 base, and 9 bases separated the two germline ends. This CDR3 is CSVERGNTEAFF. DNA of the CDR3: TGCAGCGTCGAGAGAGGGAACACTGAAGCTTTCTTT. Variable domain in full (rest from reference TRBV29-1 and TRBJ1-1): SAVISQKPSRDICQRGTSLTIQCQVDSQVTMMFWYRQQPGQSLTLIATANQGSEATYESGFVIDKFPISRPNLTFSTLTVSNMSPEDSSIYLCSVERGNTEAFFGQGTRLTVV.

This chain connects TRBV5-8 to TRBJ1-1, with D unclear. The CDR3 has 14 residues. Germline V CDR1 and CDR2: SGHTS, YDEGEE. The V end lost 0 bases, the J end lost 2 bases, and 8 bases lay between the germline ends. The CDR3 DNA reads as TGTGCCAGCAGCTTGGGACATTTTAACACTGAAGCTTTCTTT. This translates into CASSLGHFNTEAFF.

The chain joins TRBV11-2 to TRBJ2-1; 9 positions agree with TRBD2. With V trimmed by 8 bases and J by 2 bases, 10 bases remained unmatched. The CDR3 totals 16 residues. Germline CDR1 reads SGHAT; CDR2 reads FQNNGV. This chain's CDR3 is CASGPNSGGAYNEQFF. The CDR3 DNA is TGTGCCAGCGGCCCTAATAGCGGGGGCGCCTACAATGAGCAGTTCTTC.

The CDR3 nucleotides read TGCGCCAGCAGCTTGGAGAGGCGGAACACTGAAGCTTTCTTT. This sequence encodes CASSLERRNTEAFF. V usage is TRBV5-1 and J usage is TRBJ1-1; no clear D gene. Germline lookup yields CDR1 SGHRS and CDR2 YFSETQ. V lost 0 bases, J lost 1 base, and 7 bases lay in between. The CDR3 contains 14 residues.

The chain joins TRBV15 to TRBJ2-3; 7 bases fit TRBD2. This CDR3 is 16 amino acids long. Trimming removed 5 bases from V and 4 bases from J; junction bases left unmatched: 12. CDR1 and CDR2 (germline): LNHNV, YYDKDF (reference sequence). CDR3 coding DNA: TGTGCCACCAGCCCCCTCGGAGCGGGGAAATCAGATACGCAGTATTTT. This sequence encodes CATSPLGAGKSDTQYF.

This chain uses TRBV9 with TRBJ2-3; 7 bases agree with TRBD1. CDR1 is SGDLS, CDR2 YYNGEE, per germline. Trimming cost V 0 bases and J 6 bases; bases outside gene matches: 10. This CDR3 is 16 amino acids long. The CDR3 region is CASSVAPVNRGDTQYF. In nucleotides, the CDR3 is TGTGCCAGCAGCGTAGCTCCGGTAAACAGGGGTGATACGCAGTATTTT.

V usage is TRBV5-1 and J usage is TRBJ1-1, with 7 bases that match TRBD1. V was pared by 4 bases and J by 1 base, with 7 bases of the junction left unmatched. This CDR3 is built from 15 residues. The germline V gene has CDR1 SGHRS and CDR2 YFSETQ. The CDR3 DNA reads as TGCGCCAGCAGCGAAAGACAGGGAAAGAACACTGAAGCTTTCTTT. It yields the protein CASSERQGKNTEAFF.

The V and J genes are TRBV7-2 and TRBJ2-7; no reliable D call. Germline lookup yields CDR1 SGHTA and CDR2 FQGNSA. V lost 3 bases to trimming and J lost 1 base, with 16 bases between them. The CDR3 is made up of 16 amino acids. DNA for the CDR3: TGTGCCAGCAGCTTCTCGGGTGCAGAGTTGTCCTACGAGCAGTACTTC. Translation gives CASSFSGAELSYEQYF.

The rearrangement joins TRBV4-1 to TRBJ2-3; perhaps TRBD2 as D (6 bases). Trimming stripped 3 bases from V and 13 bases from J, with 17 bases between. The CDR3 consists of 13 residues. Germline loops: CDR1 MGHRA, CDR2 YSYEKL. DNA of the CDR3: TGCGCCAGCAGCCAGACCCACGCGGGGCGAAAGTATTTT. Translation gives CASSQTHAGRKYF.

The rearrangement links TRBV3-1 (or the pseudogene TRBV3-2) to TRBJ1-2; tentative D call: TRBD1 (6 bases). The V end was cut by 4 bases, the J end by 8 bases, with 14 bases between. The germline gives CDR1 LGHDT, CDR2 YNNKEL (reference sequence). The CDR3 is 13 amino acids. The CDR3 DNA reads as TGTGCCAGCAGCCCACAGGGTACCGGCGGCTACACCTTC. Translated: CASSPQGTGGYTF.

The J gene is TRBJ2-1, the V gene TRBV7-9, with TRBD2 identical over 13 bases. With V trimmed by 11 bases and J by 10 bases, 8 bases remained unmatched. Germline V gene sequence: CDR1 SEHNR, CDR2 FQNEAQ (reference sequence). The CDR3 is 13 residues long. The CDR3 loop reads CAGTSGGAREQFF. The DNA for the CDR3 is TGTGCCGGAACTAGCGGGGGGGCGCGGGAGCAGTTCTTC.

The J gene is TRBJ1-4, the V gene TRBV18; 7 bases are a match to TRBD1. The CDR3 runs to 15 residues. V was pared by 3 bases and J by 8 bases, with 9 bases of the junction left unmatched. CDR1 KGHSH and CDR2 LQKENI come from the germline V gene. The CDR3 loop is CASSPDRDNREKLFF. The CDR3 DNA follows: TGTGCCAGCTCACCTGACAGGGATAACCGGGAAAAACTGTTTTTT.

The CDR3 DNA is TGTGCCAGCAGTTACGAGACAGATACGCAGTATTTT. Residues: CASSYETDTQYF. The chain combines TRBV6-6 with TRBJ2-3; D remains ambiguous. With 2 bases removed from V and 3 bases from J, the gap between germline ends came to 3 bases. This CDR3 has 12 residues. CDR1 and CDR2 from the germline V gene are MNHNY and SVGAGI (reference sequence).

This clone was recorded only once. The gene calls are TRBV29-1 and TRBJ1-1; D gene ambiguous. The ends were cut back, 6 bases at V and 5 bases at J, with 22 bases in the middle. This CDR3 is built from 15 residues. The germline V gene has CDR1 SQVTM and CDR2 ANQGSEA. The CDR3, as DNA: TGCAGCGTCCCCCCGTTTAGAAGTGAATGGACTGAAGCTTTCTTT. It yields the protein CSVPPFRSEWTEAFF.